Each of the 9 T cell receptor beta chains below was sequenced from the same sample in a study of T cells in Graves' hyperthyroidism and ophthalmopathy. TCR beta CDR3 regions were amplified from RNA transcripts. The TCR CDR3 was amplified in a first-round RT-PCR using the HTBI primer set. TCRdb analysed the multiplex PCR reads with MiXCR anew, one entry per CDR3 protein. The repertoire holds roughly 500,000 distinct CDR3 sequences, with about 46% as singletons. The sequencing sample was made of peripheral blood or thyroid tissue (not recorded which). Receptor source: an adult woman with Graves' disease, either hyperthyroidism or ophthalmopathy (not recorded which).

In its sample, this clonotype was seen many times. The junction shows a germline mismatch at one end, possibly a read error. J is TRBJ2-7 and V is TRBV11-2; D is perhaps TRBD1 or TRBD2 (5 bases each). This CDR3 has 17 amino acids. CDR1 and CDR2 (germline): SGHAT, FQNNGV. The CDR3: CASSHPGVGTDPYKQYF. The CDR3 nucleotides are TGTGCCAGCAGCCACCCCGGTGTAGGGACCGACCCCTACAAGCAGTACTTC.

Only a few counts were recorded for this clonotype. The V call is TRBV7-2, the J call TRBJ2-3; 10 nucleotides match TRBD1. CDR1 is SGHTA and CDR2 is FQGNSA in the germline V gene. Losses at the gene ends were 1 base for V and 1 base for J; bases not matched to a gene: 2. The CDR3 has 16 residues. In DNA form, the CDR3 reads TGTGCCAGCAGCTTAGAAGGGACAGGGGGCACAGATACGCAGTATTTT. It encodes CASSLEGTGGTDTQYF.

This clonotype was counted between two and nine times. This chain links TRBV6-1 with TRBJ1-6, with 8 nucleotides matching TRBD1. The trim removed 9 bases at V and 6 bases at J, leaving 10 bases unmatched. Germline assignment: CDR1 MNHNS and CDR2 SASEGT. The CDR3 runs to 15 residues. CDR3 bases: TGTGCCAGTGAACCCCAGGGGGCAGGTAATTCACCCCTCCACTTT. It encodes CASEPQGAGNSPLHF.

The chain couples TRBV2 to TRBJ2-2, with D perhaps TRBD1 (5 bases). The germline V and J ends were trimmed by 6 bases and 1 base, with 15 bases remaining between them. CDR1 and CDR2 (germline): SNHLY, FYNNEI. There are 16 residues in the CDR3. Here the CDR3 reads CASRVSTGLNTGELFF. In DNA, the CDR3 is TGTGCCAGCAGAGTCTCAACAGGCCTGAACACCGGGGAGCTGTTTTTT.

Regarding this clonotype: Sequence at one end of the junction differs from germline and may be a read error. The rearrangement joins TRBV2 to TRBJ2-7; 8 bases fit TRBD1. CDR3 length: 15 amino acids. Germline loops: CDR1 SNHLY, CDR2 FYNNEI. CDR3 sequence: CAISPRGQGGYEQYF. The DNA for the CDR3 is TGTGCCATCAGTCCTAGAGGACAGGGTGGCTACGAGCAGTACTTC.

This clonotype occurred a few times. In DNA form, the CDR3 reads TGTGCCAGCAGCGCGGGACATCTACCTGGTGGCTACACCTTC. It encodes CASSAGHLPGGYTF. V and J are TRBV2 and TRBJ1-2, with D possibly TRBD1 on 6 matching bases. Looked up from germline, CDR1 is SNHLY and CDR2 is FYNNEI. The CDR3 is made up of 14 amino acids. V lost 6 bases to trimming and J lost 7 bases, with 18 bases between them.

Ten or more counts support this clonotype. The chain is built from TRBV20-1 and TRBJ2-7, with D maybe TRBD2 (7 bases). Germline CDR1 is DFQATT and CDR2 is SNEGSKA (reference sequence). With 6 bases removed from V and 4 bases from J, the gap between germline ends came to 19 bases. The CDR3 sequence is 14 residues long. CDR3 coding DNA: TGCAGTGCCCGAGGGGGGGCCGGGTTATACGAGCAGTACTTC. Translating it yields CSARGGAGLYEQYF.

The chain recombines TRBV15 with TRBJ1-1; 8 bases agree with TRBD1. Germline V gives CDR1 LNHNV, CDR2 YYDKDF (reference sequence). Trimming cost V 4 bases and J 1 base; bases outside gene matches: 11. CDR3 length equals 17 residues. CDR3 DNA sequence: TGTGCCACCAGCAAACCCGACAGGGGTGGGGGGAACACTGAAGCTTTCTTT. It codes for CATSKPDRGGGNTEAFF.

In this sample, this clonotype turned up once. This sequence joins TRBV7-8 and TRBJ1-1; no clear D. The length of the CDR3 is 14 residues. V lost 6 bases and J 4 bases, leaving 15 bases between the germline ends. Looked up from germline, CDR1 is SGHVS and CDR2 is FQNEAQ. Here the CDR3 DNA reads TGTGCCAGCAGTGAAGACACAGCGAGCACTGAAGCTTTCTTT. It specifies CASSEDTASTEAFF.